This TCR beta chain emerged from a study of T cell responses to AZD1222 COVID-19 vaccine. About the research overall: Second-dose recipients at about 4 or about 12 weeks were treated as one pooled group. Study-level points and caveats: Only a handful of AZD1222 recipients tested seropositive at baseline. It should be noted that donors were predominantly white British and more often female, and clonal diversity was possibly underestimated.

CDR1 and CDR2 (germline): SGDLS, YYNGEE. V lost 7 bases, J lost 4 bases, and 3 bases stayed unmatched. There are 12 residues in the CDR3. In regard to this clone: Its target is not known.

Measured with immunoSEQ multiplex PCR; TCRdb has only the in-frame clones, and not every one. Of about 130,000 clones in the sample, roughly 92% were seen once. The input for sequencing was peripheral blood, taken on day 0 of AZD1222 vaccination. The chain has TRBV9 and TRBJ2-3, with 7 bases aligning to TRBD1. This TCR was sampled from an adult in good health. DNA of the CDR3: TGTGCCAGCTCCCAGGGGGCAGATACGCAGTATTTT. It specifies CASSQGADTQYF.